The 27 T cell receptor beta chains below come from one sample, sequenced in a study of tumor-infiltrating lymphocytes in primary liver carcinoma. Total RNA and DNA came together from around 18-30 mg of bulk tissue without cell sorting. A primer in the constant region served to generate TCR beta cDNA from approximately 450 ng of total RNA. Nested multiplex PCR, run for three rounds with slightly modified ARM-PCR, yielded TCR beta libraries. The first two PCR rounds used TRBV1-TRBV30 primers with a Cbeta primer, 9 to 11 cycles each. TCRdb reprocessed the multiplex PCR reads with MiXCR, giving one entry per CDR3 protein. The top ten clones hold approximately 21% of a sample with 90,000 to 140,000 distinct CDR3 sequences, roughly four fifths of them seen once. Input material: liver tumor tissue from sampling region 3. Documented subset: tumor region T3, left-lateral pole. The receptors come from a man aged 40-49 years with primary liver carcinoma and hepatitis B virus infection.

Regarding this clonotype: A much larger clone sits a single nucleotide away, making a read error possible. The gene calls are TRBV7-3 and TRBJ1-1, with TRBD1 identical over 8 bases. Germline trimming cut 1 base from V and 3 bases from J; bases unmatched to any gene: 4. This CDR3 spans 15 amino acids. The germline CDR1 and CDR2 sequences are SGHTA and FQGTGA. The CDR3 DNA reads as TGTGCCAGCAGCTTAAACCCAGGGGGCTACACTGAAGCTTTCTTT. Translated, it gives CASSLNPGGYTEAFF.

This clonotype turned up a few times. The V gene is TRBV12-3 or TRBV12-4, the J gene TRBJ2-3, with 8 bases aligning to TRBD1. The CDR3 has 14 amino acids. V lost 11 bases to trimming and J lost 8 bases; unmatched junction nucleotides: 15. The CDR3, as DNA: TGTGCCGGCAAGGAGGGGACAGGTTCTGGTACGCAGTATTTT. It encodes CAGKEGTGSGTQYF.

This clonotype came up many times. This chain uses TRBV7-8 with TRBJ2-7, with 8 positions matching TRBD1. Germline-derived CDR1 and CDR2 are SGHVS and FQNEAQ. V shed 5 bases and J 12 bases; nucleotides not matched to a gene: 9. The CDR3 is 12 residues long. The CDR3 DNA reads TGTGCCAGCAGCCTACAAACAGGGGGACTGTACTTC. Protein product: CASSLQTGGLYF.

In regard to this clonotype: The junction departs from germline at one end; a sequencing error may be responsible. The V call is TRBV11-3, the J call TRBJ2-1; D not certain. Germline CDR1 and CDR2: SGHNT and YENEEA. This CDR3 has 12 amino acids. The CDR3 is CINSLNANERFF. CDR3 DNA: TGTATCAACAGCTTAAATGCCAATGAGCGGTTCTTC.

V usage is TRBV7-9 and J usage is TRBJ1-1, with D unclear. The CDR3 sequence is 12 residues long. Germline-derived CDR1 and CDR2 are SEHNR and FQNEAQ (reference sequence). V was cut by 10 bases and J by 2 bases, with 11 bases left in between. The CDR3, as DNA: TGTGCCAAGAGCTGGGATAACACTGAAGCTTTCTTT. Translating gives CAKSWDNTEAFF.

About this clonotype: An end of the junction differs from the germline gene, which may be a read error. V and J are TRBV5-5 and TRBJ2-3; 11 positions agree with TRBD1. The CDR3 runs 15 residues. The germline V gene encodes CDR1 SGHKS and CDR2 YYEKEE (reference sequence). CDR3 nucleotides: TGTGCCAGCAGCTGGGACAGGGGGAGTTCATATACGCTGTATTTT. Translating gives CASSWDRGSSYTLYF.

By proportion, this clonotype is medium-sized. The V and J genes are TRBV6-5 and TRBJ1-4; no clear D. The CDR3 covers 14 residues. Trimming shortened V by 6 bases and J by 2 bases, and 10 bases separated the two germline ends. Germline loops: CDR1 MNHEY, CDR2 SVGAGI. The DNA of the CDR3 is TGTGCCAGCAGCCGTGGTTGGACTAATGAAAAACTGTTTTTT. Its translation: CASSRGWTNEKLFF.

This clonotype is medium-sized (0.01 to 0.1%) in the sample. The V gene is TRBV11-2, the J gene TRBJ2-3; 7 positions agree with TRBD2. V lost 5 bases, J lost 5 bases, and 13 bases stayed unmatched. The germline V gene encodes CDR1 SGHAT and CDR2 FQNNGV. CDR3 size: 16 residues. CDR3 coding DNA: TGTGCCAGCAGCCGGGAAACTGGGAGGGTCGGAGATACGCAGTATTTT. It translates to CASSRETGRVGDTQYF.

With respect to this clonotype: Since a much larger clone is just one base distant, this may be a read error. The CDR3 does not end in the conserved phenylalanine or tryptophan, so this is likely a read error. The chain recombines TRBV6-5 with TRBJ1-2; 7 positions agree with TRBD1. This CDR3 region has 14 residues. Per the germline V gene, CDR1 is MNHEY and CDR2 is SVGAGI. CDR3 loop: CTSSYSWDSYGYTL. CDR3 nucleotide sequence: TGTACCAGCAGTTACTCGTGGGACAGCTATGGCTACACCTTA.

As regards this clonotype: This may be a read error, as it is one base from a much larger clone. The CDR3 sequence: CTSRLAGVTGELFF. DNA of the CDR3: TGTACCAGCAGGCTAGCGGGAGTCACCGGGGAGCTGTTTTTT. This sequence joins TRBV7-9 and TRBJ2-2; 10 bases fit TRBD2. The CDR3 is 14 residues long. CDR1 SEHNR and CDR2 FQNEAQ come from the germline V gene (reference sequence). Supplemented by reference TRBV7-9 and TRBJ2-2, the full variable domain reads DTGVSQNPRHKITKRGQNVTFRCDPISEHNRLYWYRQTLGQGPEFLTYFQNEAQLEKSRLLSDRFSAERPKGSFSTLEIQRTEQGDSAMYLCTSRLAGVTGELFFGEGSRLTVL.

For this clonotype: A clone one base away is much larger, so this may be a read error. The chain is built from TRBV2 and TRBJ1-2; D might be TRBD1 (5 bases). The CDR3 runs 15 residues. CDR1 and CDR2 from the germline V gene are SNHLY and FYNNEI. The DNA for the CDR3 is TGTGCCAGCAGTGCTCCCGGGGGGGTAGGCTATAGCTACACCTTC. Translated: CASSAPGGVGYSYTF.

A word on this clonotype: The DNA is left out, because the CDR3 cannot be placed on it with certainty; the CDR3 is given as TCRdb lists it. The V call is TRBV4-3, the J call TRBJ1-1; the listed D gene, TRBD1, was not tested against the DNA. The CDR3 totals 16 residues, both ends included. CDR1 LGHNA and CDR2 YSLEER come from the germline V gene. CDR3 loop: CASSPVGGGTNTEAFF.

Of note for this clonotype: Given the absence of the conserved phenylalanine or tryptophan at the CDR3 end, a read error is likely. The V call is TRBV11-1, the J call TRBJ1-6; possibly TRBD1 for D (5 bases). There are 13 residues in the CDR3. Germline CDR1 is SGHAT and CDR2 is FQDESV (reference sequence). V gave up 8 bases and J gave up 9 bases, with 14 bases separating them. CDR3 amino acids: CASCRTLVSPLHY. DNA of the CDR3: TGTGCCAGCTGCCGGACATTGGTTTCACCCCTCCACTAT.

About this clonotype itself: One end of the junction varies from germline; a read error may be responsible. This rearrangement joins TRBV29-1 to TRBJ1-1; D is possibly TRBD1 (5 bases). The CDR3 is made up of 15 amino acids. Germline CDR1 is SQVTM and CDR2 is ANQGSEA. In DNA, the CDR3 is TGCAGCGTTCTTCCGGGGTGGGGGATGAACGCTGAAGCCTTCTTT. Amino acid sequence: CSVLPGWGMNAEAFF.

The chain recombines TRBV4-2 with TRBJ2-7, with D perhaps assigned TRBD1 or TRBD2 (5 bases each). Trimming left V 7 bases short and J 5 bases short, with 18 bases between. In germline, CDR1 is LGHNA, CDR2 YNFKEQ. The CDR3 is 14 amino acids. This CDR3 is CASNLDRGDHEQYF. CDR3 sequence (DNA): TGTGCCAGCAACCTAGATCGAGGGGACCACGAGCAGTACTTC.

This clonotype appeared a few times. This rearrangement joins TRBV9 to TRBJ2-1; 8 nucleotides match TRBD1. After removal of 2 bases from V and 9 bases from J, the junction contained 4 bases not matched to a gene. The V gene's germline CDR1 is SGDLS and CDR2 YYNGEE. CDR3 size: 13 residues. CDR3 sequence reads: CASSVTGASEQFF. CDR3 sequence (DNA): TGTGCCAGCAGCGTGACAGGGGCTAGTGAGCAGTTCTTC.

About this clonotype: The conserved phenylalanine or tryptophan is not found at the CDR3 terminus, so this likely reflects a read error. The J gene is TRBJ2-1, the V gene TRBV4-1; D ambiguous. CDR1 and CDR2 (germline): MGHRA, YSYEKL. CDR3 size: 16 residues. V was trimmed by 0 bases and J by 0 bases, leaving 9 bases between them. CDR3 region: CASSQDRTPSYNEQFI. The CDR3 nucleotides are TGCGCCAGCAGCCAAGATAGGACCCCCTCCTACAATGAGCAGTTCATC.

This clonotype showed up just a few times. Possible read error: a much larger clone is one base away. The gene calls are TRBV19 and TRBJ1-1; D not certain. The CDR3 sequence is 15 residues long. Per the germline V gene, CDR1 is LNHDA and CDR2 is SQIVND (reference sequence). The V gene lost 9 bases and the J gene lost 6 bases, with 23 bases spanning the gap. CDR3 DNA: TGTGCCAGCCGCCTTATGGCACCCTGCGACTCTGAAGCTTTCTTT. It translates to CASRLMAPCDSEAFF.

This chain uses TRBV29-1 with TRBJ2-7; 8 nucleotides match TRBD1. Germline V gene data show CDR1 as SQVTM and CDR2 as ANQGSEA. This CDR3 contains 11 residues. The CDR3 DNA reads as TGCAGTGTCGGACAGGGCGCCGAGCAGTACTTC. Protein product: CSVGQGAEQYF.

The J gene is TRBJ1-1, the V gene TRBV28; D gene uncertain. Germline V CDR1 and CDR2: MDHEN, SYDVKM. The ends were cut back, 6 bases at V and 14 bases at J, with 25 bases in the middle. There are 14 residues in the CDR3. In DNA form, the CDR3 reads TGTGCCAGCAGACTCTCGAAAGCGACGACTGAAACATTCTTT. Encoded protein: CASRLSKATTETFF.

Points on this clonotype: The junction does not match germline at one end; this may be a read error. This sequence joins TRBV29-1 and TRBJ2-6, with D possibly TRBD1 on 6 matching bases. The CDR3 loop spans 13 amino acids. CDR1 SQVTM and CDR2 ANQGSEA come from the germline V gene. The CDR3 protein is CSVAPSGANILIF. The CDR3 nucleotides read TGCAGCGTTGCCCCCTCAGGGGCCAACATCCTGATTTTC. The full variable domain, its missing parts supplied by reference TRBV29-1 and TRBJ2-6, is SAVISQKPSRDICQRGTSLTIQCQVDSQVTMMFWYRQQPGQSLTLIATANQGSEATYESGFVIDKFPISRPNLTFSTLTVSNMSPEDSSIYLCSVAPSGANILIFGAGSRLTVL.

Details on this clonotype: At one boundary the junction diverges from the germline segment, which might be a read error. V usage is TRBV11-2 and J usage is TRBJ2-3, with 10 bases that match TRBD1. The CDR3 consists of 16 residues. Germline V gene sequence: CDR1 SGHAT, CDR2 FQNNGV. The CDR3 reads CASSTWTGGDTDTHYF. CDR3 coding DNA: TGTGCCAGCAGCACGTGGACAGGGGGGGACACAGATACGCATTATTTT.

With respect to this clonotype: An end of the junction differs from the germline gene, which may be a read error. The CDR3 nucleotides are TGCGCCAGCAGCCAAGAGGGACTGCTGTCTGAGACACAGTACTTC. Translating gives CASSQEGLLSETQYF. The J gene is TRBJ2-5, the V gene TRBV4-3, with D maybe TRBD2 (6 bases). The germline V gene encodes CDR1 LGHNA and CDR2 YSLEER. The CDR3 sequence is 15 residues long.

About this clonotype itself: A much larger clone differs from this one at a single base, so this may be a read error. This chain connects TRBV24-1 to TRBJ2-3; 8 bases agree with TRBD1. Germline assignment: CDR1 KGHDR and CDR2 SFDVKD. This CDR3 has 16 amino acids. The CDR3 nucleotides read TGTGCCACCAGTGATTTGGCAGGGGGCACCACAGATATGCAGTATTTT. Translation gives CATSDLAGGTTDMQYF.

As regards this clonotype: Mismatch with germline at one junction end may stem from a read error. This rearrangement joins TRBV6-5 to TRBJ1-1; D remains ambiguous. The CDR3 length is 13 residues. In germline, CDR1 is MNHEY, CDR2 SVGAGI. This CDR3 reads CASCYGQTTEAFF. CDR3 nucleotide sequence: TGTGCCAGCTGTTATGGGCAGACCACAGAAGCTTTCTTT.

A word on this clonotype: A read error is possible here, since a much larger clone lies one base away. V usage is TRBV30 and J usage is TRBJ2-4; D ambiguous. V was shortened by 8 bases and J by 1 base, with 15 bases between the two germline ends. Germline-derived CDR1 and CDR2 are GTSNPN and SVGIG (reference sequence). The CDR3 has 14 amino acids. The CDR3 region is CAVEAGVAKNIQYF. DNA for the CDR3: TGTGCCGTTGAGGCTGGGGTGGCCAAAAACATTCAGTACTTC.

Concerning this clonotype: The germline gene is not matched at one end of the junction; a read error may be the cause. This chain links TRBV5-4 with TRBJ2-1; tentative D call: TRBD1 (7 bases). Germline CDR1 is SGHNT and CDR2 is YYREEE (reference sequence). This CDR3 contains 16 residues. The CDR3 is CASNPGGGGYVNEQFF. The DNA of the CDR3 is TGTGCCAGTAACCCCGGCGGAGGGGGCTATGTGAATGAGCAGTTTTTC.